A single T cell receptor (beta chain) is shown here with its context. This sample stems from a study of blood T cell repertoires in COVID-19. Deletions cut 3 bases from V and 6 bases from J, with 9 bases between. The CDR3 is 12 residues long. Germline lookup yields CDR1 SEHNR and CDR2 FQNEAQ (reference sequence). Repertoires were generated with immunoSEQ multiplex PCR, while TCRdb's copy carries only in-frame clones and drops some. Of 90,000 to 100,000 clones in the sample, about 89% were seen once. The chain carries TRBV7-9 and TRBJ2-7; no definite D call. The sequence was obtained from a man aged 55 to 69 with COVID-19, enrolled during active disease. Sequenced material: peripheral blood. The CDR3 protein is CASSFESREQYF. In nucleotides, the CDR3 is TGTGCCAGCAGCTTCGAGTCTCGCGAGCAGTACTTC.